This is a list of T cell receptor beta chains from one sample in a study of identifying expanded T cells in peripheral blood. Method: immunoSEQ multiplex PCR; TCRdb's copy keeps in-frame clones and lacks some. Altogether about 82,000 clones are present, approximately 90% being singletons, with the ten largest covering roughly 7%. Source material: blood. The source is a person aged 18 to 69 in good health. CDR3s include the opening cysteine and the closing phenylalanine or tryptophan. A D gene is named only where the DNA matches it firmly. Clone sizes are given selectively: once, few, many, or a class where the clone is expanded.

j_call,v_call,clone_size,d_call,cdr3_aa,cdr3_nt
TRBJ1-1,TRBV7-9,once,.,CASSFTTEVGTEAFF,TGTGCCAGCAGTTTCACGACTGAGGTGGGCACTGAAGCTTTCTTT
TRBJ1-5,TRBV21-1,few,.,CAPGRRQGCQPQHF,TGTGCGCCCGGCCGTAGGCAGGGGTGTCAGCCCCAGCATTTT
TRBJ2-3,TRBV19,.,TRBD2,CASSIGEGYSGRAADTQYF,TGTGCCAGTAGTATAGGCGAGGGCTATTCCGGGAGGGCCGCAGATACGCAGTATTTT
TRBJ1-1,TRBV5-6,.,.,CASSLAGRVNTEAFF,TGTGCCAGCAGCTTGGCTGGCAGGGTGAACACTGAAGCTTTCTTT
TRBJ1-2,TRBV29-1,.,TRBD1,CSIDRGGSYYGYTF,TGCAGCATCGACAGGGGGGGATCTTACTATGGCTACACCTTC
TRBJ1-2,TRBV5-4,.,TRBD1,CASSPTDRAAGNYGYTF,TGTGCCAGCAGCCCAACGGACAGGGCGGCCGGGAACTATGGCTACACCTTC
TRBJ2-7,TRBV4-1,.,TRBD1,CASSQGKGADEQYF,TGCGCCAGCAGCCAAGGAAAGGGGGCAGACGAGCAGTACTTC
TRBJ2-7,TRBV2,.,.,CASSEDSPEQYF,TGTGCCAGCAGTGAAGACAGCCCCGAGCAGTACTTC
TRBJ1-6,TRBV4-2,few,TRBD1,CASSQGADRANSPLHF,TGTGCCAGCAGCCAAGGGGCTGACAGGGCCAATTCACCCCTCCACTTT
TRBJ1-2,TRBV7-6,.,TRBD1,CASSPQGDYGYTF,TGTGCCAGCAGCCCCCAGGGGGACTATGGCTACACCTTC
TRBJ2-7,TRBV4-1,few,TRBD2,CASSQELGGTSYEQYF,TGCGCCAGCAGCCAAGAGTTGGGGGGGACCTCCTACGAGCAGTACTTC
TRBJ2-7,TRBV30,.,.,CACSRGRESEQYF,TGTGCCTGTTCCCGGGGCAGGGAATCCGAGCAGTACTTC
TRBJ2-3,TRBV19,.,.,CASSKAAGSDTQYF,TGTGCCAGTAGTAAGGCGGCGGGGTCAGATACGCAGTATTTT
TRBJ1-1,TRBV30,.,.,CAWSQPDRRTEAFF,TGTGCCTGGAGTCAACCCGACAGAAGGACTGAAGCTTTCTTT
TRBJ1-6,TRBV7-3,once,TRBD1,CASSRQGASSPLHF,TGTGCCAGCAGCCGACAGGGGGCTAGTTCACCCCTCCACTTT
TRBJ2-5,TRBV5-1,.,.,CASSLVGGQETQYF,TGCGCCAGCAGCTTGGTTGGCGGGCAAGAGACCCAGTACTTC
TRBJ1-4,TRBV11-2,once,.,CASSRAEWSEKLFF,TGTGCCAGCAGCCGAGCCGAGTGGAGTGAAAAACTGTTTTTT
TRBJ1-1,TRBV27,.,.,CASSLSIGKNTEAFF,TGTGCCAGCAGTTTATCGATAGGGAAGAACACTGAAGCTTTCTTT
TRBJ2-7,TRBV6-1,once,.,CASSDQYEQYF,TGTGCCAGCAGCGACCAGTACGAGCAGTACTTC
TRBJ2-7,TRBV5-1,.,TRBD2,CASSLGGEGYEQYF,TGCGCCAGCAGCTTGGGCGGGGAGGGCTACGAGCAGTACTTC
TRBJ2-2,TRBV10-1,.,TRBD2,CAGTSGNTGELFF,TGCGCCGGAACTAGCGGGAACACCGGGGAGCTGTTTTTT
TRBJ2-7,TRBV19,.,.,CASRRGVGSYEQYF,TGTGCCAGTAGGAGAGGGGTGGGCTCCTACGAGCAGTACTTC
TRBJ2-7,TRBV4-1,.,TRBD1,CASSQVQGAYEQYF,TGCGCCAGCAGCCAAGTGCAGGGGGCTTACGAGCAGTACTTC
TRBJ1-5,TRBV4-1,.,TRBD1,CASSQPGTGGSQPQHF,TGCGCCAGCAGCCAACCGGGGACAGGGGGTAGTCAGCCCCAGCATTTT
TRBJ1-5,TRBV7-8,.,.,CASSPIGGNQPQHF,TGTGCCAGCAGCCCTATAGGGGGCAATCAGCCCCAGCATTTT
TRBJ2-2,TRBV15,.,TRBD2,CATSSGYLREGPTGELFF,TGTGCCACCAGCAGTGGCTACTTGCGGGAGGGACCCACCGGGGAGCTGTTTTTT
TRBJ2-6,TRBV11-3,.,.,CASSQTQGSGANVLTF,TGTGCCAGCAGCCAAACTCAGGGCTCTGGGGCCAACGTCCTGACTTTC
TRBJ1-1,TRBV10-3,.,.,CAISAGRGAFF,TGTGCCATCAGTGCCGGGCGAGGGGCTTTCTTT
TRBJ2-3,TRBV19,.,.,CASSPPTDTQYF,TGTGCCAGTTCCCCTCCCACAGATACGCAGTATTTT
TRBJ1-2,TRBV2,.,.,CASNPLVPNSEFYGYTF,TGTGCCAGCAACCCCCTCGTCCCGAACTCAGAATTCTATGGCTACACCTTC
TRBJ2-1,TRBV11-1,.,.,CASSRSNNEQFF,TGTGCCAGCAGCCGTTCGAACAATGAGCAGTTCTTC
TRBJ2-7,TRBV6-5,.,.,CASSYSRDRREQYF,TGTGCCAGCAGTTATAGCCGCGACAGGCGCGAGCAGTACTTC
TRBJ1-1,TRBV4-3,once,.,CASSQESGRNTEAFF,TGCGCCAGCAGCCAAGAGTCAGGTCGGAACACTGAAGCTTTCTTT
TRBJ2-1,TRBV6-4,.,TRBD1,CASSSQGASGEQFF,TGTGCCAGCAGCTCACAGGGGGCTAGCGGTGAGCAGTTCTTC
TRBJ1-5,TRBV5-8,.,.,CASSLGSATGRQPQHF,TGTGCCAGCAGCTTGGGTTCAGCGACGGGTAGGCAGCCCCAGCATTTT
TRBJ2-6,TRBV19,few,TRBD1,CASSRTMGQGATGANVLTF,TGTGCCAGTAGCAGAACAATGGGACAGGGGGCTACCGGGGCCAACGTCCTGACTTTC
TRBJ2-7,TRBV19,once,TRBD1,CASASAGDRLHEQYF,TGTGCCAGTGCCTCAGCCGGGGACAGGCTCCACGAGCAGTACTTC
TRBJ2-2,TRBV2,.,TRBD1,CASRATGGNTGELFF,TGTGCCAGCAGAGCAACAGGGGGGAACACCGGGGAGCTGTTTTTT
TRBJ1-5,TRBV19,few,.,CASSIIRDSNQPQHF,TGTGCCAGTAGTATCATCAGGGATAGCAATCAGCCCCAGCATTTT
TRBJ1-1,TRBV9,.,.,CASSAFGGNTEAFF,TGTGCCAGCAGCGCCTTTGGGGGAAATACTGAAGCTTTCTTT
TRBJ2-1,TRBV10-3,.,TRBD2,CAISETASGSGDEQFF,TGTGCCATCAGTGAAACCGCTAGCGGGAGTGGGGATGAGCAGTTCTTC
TRBJ1-1,TRBV5-1,.,.,CASSLEGGANTEAFF,TGCGCCAGCAGCTTGGAAGGAGGGGCGAACACTGAAGCTTTCTTT
TRBJ2-2,TRBV2,.,TRBD2,CASSEMGGRWAGELFF,TGTGCCAGCAGTGAAATGGGCGGGAGGTGGGCCGGGGAGCTGTTTTTT
TRBJ2-7,TRBV2,.,.,CASTKEHPKGGYEQYF,TGTGCCAGCACCAAGGAACACCCCAAGGGGGGCTACGAGCAGTACTTC
TRBJ1-6,TRBV5-1,few,.,CASSPRDTDNSPLHF,TGCGCCAGCAGCCCCAGGGACACCGATAATTCACCCCTCCACTTT